Listed here is a single T cell receptor beta chain. The germline V and J ends were trimmed by 5 bases and 5 bases, with 16 bases remaining between them. CDR3 length: 14 residues. Germline values: CDR1 SGHAT, CDR2 FQNNGV. The data were taken from a study of blood T cell repertoires in COVID-19. The wider study: Samples representing acute and convalescent COVID-19 were sourced from the United States, Italy and Spain. T cells, B-cell-depleted T cells, or PBMCs provided the cDNA or gDNA that served as material.

Original analysis: It was from reference gene primer amplification that nucleated cell counts were estimated. Using immunoSEQ multiplex PCR, the repertoire was profiled, and TCRdb retains in-frame clones only, with some absent. V and J calls and clone size are those listed in that table; D and trimming were worked out from the DNA. The sample includes 150,000 to 200,000 clones, roughly four fifths of them seen just once. The J gene is TRBJ2-7, the V gene TRBV11-2, with TRBD1 as a possible D gene (6 bases). The receptor's source is a man between 60 and 75 years old with active or convalescent COVID-19. The source material was peripheral blood. The CDR3 DNA is TGTGCCAGCAGCATTACAGGGCCCCCCCACGAGCAGTACTTC. It translates to CASSITGPPHEQYF.